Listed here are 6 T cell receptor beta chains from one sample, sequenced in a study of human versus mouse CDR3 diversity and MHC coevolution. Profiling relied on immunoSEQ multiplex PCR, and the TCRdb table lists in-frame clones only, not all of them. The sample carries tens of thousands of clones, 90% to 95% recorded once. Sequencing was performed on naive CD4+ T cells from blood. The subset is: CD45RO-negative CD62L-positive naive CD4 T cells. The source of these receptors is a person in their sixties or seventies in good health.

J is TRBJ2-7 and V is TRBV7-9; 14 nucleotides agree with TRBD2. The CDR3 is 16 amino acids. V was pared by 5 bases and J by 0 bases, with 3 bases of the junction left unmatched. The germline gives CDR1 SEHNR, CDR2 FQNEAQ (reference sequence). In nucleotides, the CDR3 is TGTGCCAGCAGCAGAGGGACTAGCGGGAGCTCCTACGAGCAGTACTTC. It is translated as CASSRGTSGSSYEQYF.

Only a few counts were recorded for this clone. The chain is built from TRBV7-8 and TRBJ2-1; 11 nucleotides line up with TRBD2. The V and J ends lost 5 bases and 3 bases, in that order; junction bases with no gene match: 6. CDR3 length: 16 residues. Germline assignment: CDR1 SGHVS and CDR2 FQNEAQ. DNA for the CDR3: TGTGCCAGCAGCCGCGCACTAGCGGGAGACTACAATGAGCAGTTCTTC. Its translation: CASSRALAGDYNEQFF. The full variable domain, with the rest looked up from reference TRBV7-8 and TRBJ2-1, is GAGVSQSPRYKVAKRGQDVALRCDPISGHVSLFWYQQALGQGPEFLTYFQNEAQLDKSGLPSDRFFAERPEGSVSTLKIQRTQQEDSAVYLCASSRALAGDYNEQFFGPGTRLTVL.

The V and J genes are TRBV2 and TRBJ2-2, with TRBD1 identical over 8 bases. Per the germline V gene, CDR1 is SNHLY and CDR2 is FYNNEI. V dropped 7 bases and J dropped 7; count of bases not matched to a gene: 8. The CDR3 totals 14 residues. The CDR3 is CASTNRGLVGELFF. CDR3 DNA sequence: TGTGCCAGCACTAACAGGGGGTTGGTCGGGGAGCTGTTTTTT. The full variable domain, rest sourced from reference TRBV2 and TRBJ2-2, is EPEVTQTPSHQVTQMGQEVILRCVPISNHLYFYWYRQILGQKVEFLVSFYNNEISEKSEIFDDQFSVERPDGSNFTLKIRSTKLEDSAMYFCASTNRGLVGELFFGEGSRLTVL.

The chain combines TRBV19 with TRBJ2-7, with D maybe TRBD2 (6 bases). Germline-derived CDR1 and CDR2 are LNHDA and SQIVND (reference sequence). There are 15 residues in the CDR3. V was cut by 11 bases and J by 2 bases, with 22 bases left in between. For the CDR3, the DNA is TGTGCCGTTCGTCCCTATAACCGGGGGACCTACGAGCAGTACTTC. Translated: CAVRPYNRGTYEQYF.

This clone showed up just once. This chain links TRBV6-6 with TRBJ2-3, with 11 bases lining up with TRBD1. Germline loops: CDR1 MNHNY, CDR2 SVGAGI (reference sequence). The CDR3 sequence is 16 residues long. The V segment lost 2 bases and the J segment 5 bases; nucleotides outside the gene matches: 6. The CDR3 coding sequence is TGTGCCAGCAGTTACCCCGGGACAGGGGGAGTAGATACGCAGTATTTT. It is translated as CASSYPGTGGVDTQYF.

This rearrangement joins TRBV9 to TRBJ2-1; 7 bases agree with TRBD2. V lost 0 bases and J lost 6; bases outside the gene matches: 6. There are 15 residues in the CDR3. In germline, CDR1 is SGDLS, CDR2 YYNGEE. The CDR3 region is CASSVGAGETNEQFF. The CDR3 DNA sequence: TGTGCCAGCAGCGTAGGTGCGGGAGAAACCAATGAGCAGTTCTTC.